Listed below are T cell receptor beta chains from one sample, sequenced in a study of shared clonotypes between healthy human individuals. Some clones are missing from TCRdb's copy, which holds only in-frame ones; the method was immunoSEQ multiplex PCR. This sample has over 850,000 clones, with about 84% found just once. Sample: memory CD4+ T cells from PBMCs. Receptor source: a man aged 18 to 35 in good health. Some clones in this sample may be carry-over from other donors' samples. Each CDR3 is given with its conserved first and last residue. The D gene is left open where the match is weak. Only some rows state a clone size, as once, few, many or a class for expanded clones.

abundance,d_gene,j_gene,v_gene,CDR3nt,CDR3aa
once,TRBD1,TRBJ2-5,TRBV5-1,TGCGCCACCAGACAGGGGGCGTTTTCGGAGACCCAGTACTTC,CATRQGAFSETQYF
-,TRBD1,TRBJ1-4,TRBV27,TGTGCCGGCATCCTATTTAAGGACAGGGAAATAACAACTAATGAAAAACTGTTTTTT,CAGILFKDREITTNEKLFF
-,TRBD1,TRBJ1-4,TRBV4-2,TGTGCCAGCAGTCCGGGACAGGGCGAAGAAAAACTGTTTTTT,CASSPGQGEEKLFF
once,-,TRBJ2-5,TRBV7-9,TGTGCCAGCAGCTCCTTAGGACAGTCCTGGGACTTC,CASSSLGQSWDF
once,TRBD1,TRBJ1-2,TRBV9,TGTGCCAGCAGCGCCCCCCGGGACAGGGGGCTTAGGGGGTATGGCTACACCTTC,CASSAPRDRGLRGYGYTF
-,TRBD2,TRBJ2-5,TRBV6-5,TGTGCCAGCACCCCGACTAGCCGGCAAGAGACCCAGTACTTC,CASTPTSRQETQYF
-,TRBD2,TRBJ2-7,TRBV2,TGTGCCAGCAGTGATCCTAGCGGGAGAGCTTTTGGCGAGCAGTACTTC,CASSDPSGRAFGEQYF
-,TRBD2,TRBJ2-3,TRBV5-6,TGTGCCAGCAGCTCATACGCGCGGGAGGGCCTGTATACGCAGTATTTT,CASSSYAREGLYTQYF
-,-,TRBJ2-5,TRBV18,TGTGCCAGCTCACCCTCCGGGAACCCAGAGACCCAGTACTTC,CASSPSGNPETQYF
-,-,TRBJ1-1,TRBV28,TGTGCCAGCAGTACCCAGGGACAAGTCACTGAAGCTTTCTTT,CASSTQGQVTEAFF
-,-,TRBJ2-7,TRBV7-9,TGTGCCAGCAGCTTTTACGAGCAGTACTTC,CASSFYEQYF
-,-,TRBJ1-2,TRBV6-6,TGTGCCAGCAGTGAGGACAACTATAACTATGGCTACACCTTC,CASSEDNYNYGYTF
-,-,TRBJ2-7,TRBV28,TGTGCCAGCAGTCCCCGGGGAAGACCTGGGGCCTACGAGCAGTACTTC,CASSPRGRPGAYEQYF
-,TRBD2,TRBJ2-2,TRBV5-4,TGTGCCAGCAGCTTTGGACTAGCGGGTACCACCGGGGAGCTGTTTTTT,CASSFGLAGTTGELFF
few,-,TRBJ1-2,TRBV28,TGTGCCAGCAGTTTTGGACAGCAGTATGGCTACACCTTC,CASSFGQQYGYTF
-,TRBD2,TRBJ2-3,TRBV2,TGTGCCAGCAGGGAACTAGCGGGAGCCGATACGCAGTATTTT,CASRELAGADTQYF
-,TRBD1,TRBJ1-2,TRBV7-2,TGTGCCAGCAGCCCCCGACAGGGAATTACTAACTATGGCTACACCTTC,CASSPRQGITNYGYTF
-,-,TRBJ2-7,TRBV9,TGTGCCAGCAGCGTAGGGGGGCCCTACGAGCAGTACTTC,CASSVGGPYEQYF
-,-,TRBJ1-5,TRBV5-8,TGTGCCAGCAGCTTGCATCCGAATAGCAATCAGCCCCAGCATTTT,CASSLHPNSNQPQHF
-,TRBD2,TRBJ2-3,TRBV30,TGTGCCTGGCGGACTAGCCCCTACACAGATACGCAGTATTTT,CAWRTSPYTDTQYF
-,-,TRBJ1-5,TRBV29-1,TGCAGCGTTGGTATAGGGGAAAGCAATCAGCCCCAGCATTTT,CSVGIGESNQPQHF
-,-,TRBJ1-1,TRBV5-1,TGCGCCAGCAGCTTGGCCTTGGGGGATGGCACTGAAGCTTTCTTT,CASSLALGDGTEAFF
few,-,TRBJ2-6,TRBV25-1,TGTGCCAGCAGTGAATTAGGCTCTGGGGCCAACGTCCTGACTTTC,CASSELGSGANVLTF
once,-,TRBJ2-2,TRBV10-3,TGTGCCTCCGGCTCGGCAGGGGCGACCGGGGAGCTGTTTTTT,CASGSAGATGELFF
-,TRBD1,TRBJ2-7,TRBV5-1,TGCGCCAGCAGCTCGGGACAGGGAGGGTACGAGCAGTACTTC,CASSSGQGGYEQYF
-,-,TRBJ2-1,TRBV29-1,TGCAGCGTTGGGTGGCGTAGAGAGGGCAATGAGCAGTTCTTC,CSVGWRREGNEQFF
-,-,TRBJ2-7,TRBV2,TGTGCCAGCAGCCAAGACAGGTCCTACGAGCAGTACTTC,CASSQDRSYEQYF
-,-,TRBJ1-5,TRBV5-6,TGTGCCAGTACACAGGATAGCAATCAGCCCCAGCATTTT,CASTQDSNQPQHF
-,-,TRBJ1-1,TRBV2,TGTGCCAGCAGTTCTAACAGGGCTTTAGCTGAAGCTTTCTTT,CASSSNRALAEAFF
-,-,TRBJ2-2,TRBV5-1,TGCGCCAGCAGCTTTAGTACAGCTAACACCGGGGAGCTGTTTTTT,CASSFSTANTGELFF
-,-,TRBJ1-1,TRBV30,TGTGCCTGGAGTGTAAGTCAGTCTGAAGCTTTCTTT,CAWSVSQSEAFF